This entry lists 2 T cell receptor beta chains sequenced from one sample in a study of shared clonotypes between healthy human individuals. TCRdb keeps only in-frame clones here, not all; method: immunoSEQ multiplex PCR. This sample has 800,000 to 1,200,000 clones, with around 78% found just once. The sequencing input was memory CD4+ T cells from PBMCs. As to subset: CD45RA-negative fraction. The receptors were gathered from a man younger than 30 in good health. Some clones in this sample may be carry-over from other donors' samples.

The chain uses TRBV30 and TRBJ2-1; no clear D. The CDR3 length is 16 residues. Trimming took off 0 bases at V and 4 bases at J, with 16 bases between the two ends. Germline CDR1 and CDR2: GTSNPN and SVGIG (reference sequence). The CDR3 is CAWSVPRSIWYNEQFF. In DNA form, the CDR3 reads TGTGCCTGGAGTGTACCTAGGAGTATCTGGTACAATGAGCAGTTCTTC.

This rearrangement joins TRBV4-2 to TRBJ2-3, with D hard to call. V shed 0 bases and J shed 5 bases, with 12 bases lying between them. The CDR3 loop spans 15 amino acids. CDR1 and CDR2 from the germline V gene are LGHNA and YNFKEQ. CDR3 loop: CASSQESTSGDTQYF. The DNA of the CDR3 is TGTGCCAGCAGCCAAGAAAGCACGTCCGGAGATACGCAGTATTTT.